This T cell receptor (beta chain) was captured in a study of shared clonotypes between healthy human individuals. Study-wide context: Donors consisted of two women and a few men between 18 and 49. Points from the study as a whole: Depth of sequencing was expected to influence donor clonotype sharing.

This clone was counted a single time. What it binds is unknown. The authors' processing: ImmunoSEQ output lacked quality scores and full-length reads, limiting matched filtering. Data came from immunoSEQ multiplex PCR; TCRdb stores just in-frame clones and leaves some out. D and trimming come from the DNA, and the V and J calls and clone size come from that table. The data contain fewer than 1.8 million clones, 98% to 99% of them singletons. CDR1 is SGDLS, CDR2 YYNGEE, per germline. V lost 5 bases and J lost 4, with 14 bases in between. The CDR3 runs 14 residues. The specimen sequenced was naive CD4+ T cells sorted from blood. Subset described: CD45RA+ positively selected. The chain uses TRBV9 and TRBJ2-3; D may be TRBD2 (7 bases). This receptor was taken from a young man in good health. CDR3 DNA sequence: TGTGCCAGCAGTGGGAAAGGGGGGGCAGATACGCAGTATTTT. Its translation is CASSGKGGADTQYF.